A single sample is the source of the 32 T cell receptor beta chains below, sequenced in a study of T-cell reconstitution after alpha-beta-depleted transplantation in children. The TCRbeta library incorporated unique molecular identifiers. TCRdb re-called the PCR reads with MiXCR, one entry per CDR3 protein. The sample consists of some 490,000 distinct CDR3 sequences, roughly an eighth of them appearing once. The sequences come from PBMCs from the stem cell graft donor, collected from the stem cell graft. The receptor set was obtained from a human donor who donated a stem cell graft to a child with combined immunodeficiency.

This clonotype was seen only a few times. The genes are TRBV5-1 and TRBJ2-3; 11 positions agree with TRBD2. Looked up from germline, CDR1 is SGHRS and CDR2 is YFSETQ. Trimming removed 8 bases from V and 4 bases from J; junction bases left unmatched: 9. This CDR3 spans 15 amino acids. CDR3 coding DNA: TGCGCCAGTAAGCAAGGACTAGCGGGTTCAGATACGCAGTATTTT. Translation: CASKQGLAGSDTQYF.

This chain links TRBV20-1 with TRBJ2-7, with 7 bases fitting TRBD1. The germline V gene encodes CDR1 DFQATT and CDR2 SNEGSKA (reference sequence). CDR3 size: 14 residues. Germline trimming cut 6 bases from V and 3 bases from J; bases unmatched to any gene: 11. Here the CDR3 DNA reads TGCAGTGCCAACCGCGAGGGGGCGGGCTACGAGCAGTACTTC. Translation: CSANREGAGYEQYF.

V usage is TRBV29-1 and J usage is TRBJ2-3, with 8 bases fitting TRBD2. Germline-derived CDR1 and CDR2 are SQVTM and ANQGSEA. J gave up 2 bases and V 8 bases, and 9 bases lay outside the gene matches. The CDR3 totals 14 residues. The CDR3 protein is CSTRAGEATDTQYF. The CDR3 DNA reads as TGCAGCACTCGAGCGGGAGAGGCCACAGATACGCAGTATTTT.

In nucleotides, the CDR3 is TGTGCCAGCAGCTTAGCATTCGGTCGATCACCCCTCCACTTT. Protein sequence: CASSLAFGRSPLHF. The chain couples TRBV7-9 to TRBJ1-6, with D uncertain. Germline V CDR1 and CDR2: SEHNR, FQNEAQ (reference sequence). The CDR3 consists of 14 residues. Trimming shortened V by 0 bases and J by 10 bases, and 10 bases separated the two germline ends.

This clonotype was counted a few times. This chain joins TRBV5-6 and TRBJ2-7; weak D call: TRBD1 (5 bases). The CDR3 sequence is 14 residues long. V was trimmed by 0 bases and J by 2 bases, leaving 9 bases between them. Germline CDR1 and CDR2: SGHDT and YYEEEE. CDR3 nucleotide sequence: TGTGCCAGCAGCTTGGATCCAGGGACCTACGAGCAGTACTTC. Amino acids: CASSLDPGTYEQYF.

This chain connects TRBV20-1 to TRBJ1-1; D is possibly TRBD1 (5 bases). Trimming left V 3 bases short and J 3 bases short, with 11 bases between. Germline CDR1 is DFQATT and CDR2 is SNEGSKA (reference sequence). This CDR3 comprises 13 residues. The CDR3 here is CSARRARDTEAFF. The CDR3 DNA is TGCAGTGCTAGGAGGGCCAGGGACACTGAAGCTTTCTTT.

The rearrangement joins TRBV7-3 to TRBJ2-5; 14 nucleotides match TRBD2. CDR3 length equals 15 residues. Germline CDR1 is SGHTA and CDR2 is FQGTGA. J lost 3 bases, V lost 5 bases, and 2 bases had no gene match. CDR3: CASSAGLAGEETQYF. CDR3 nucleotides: TGTGCCAGCAGCGCGGGACTAGCGGGAGAAGAGACCCAGTACTTC. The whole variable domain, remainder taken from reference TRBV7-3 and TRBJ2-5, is GAGVSQTPSNKVTEKGKYVELRCDPISGHTALYWYRQSLGQGPEFLIYFQGTGAADDSGLPNDRFFAVRPEGSVSTLKIQRTERGDSAVYLCASSAGLAGEETQYFGPGTRLLVL.

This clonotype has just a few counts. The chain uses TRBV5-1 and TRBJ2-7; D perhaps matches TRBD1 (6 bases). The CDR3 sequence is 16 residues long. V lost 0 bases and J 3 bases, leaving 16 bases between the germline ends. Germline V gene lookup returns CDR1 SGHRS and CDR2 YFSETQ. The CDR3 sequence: CASSLVITGTHYEQYF. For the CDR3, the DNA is TGCGCCAGCAGCTTGGTCATCACAGGGACCCACTACGAGCAGTACTTC.

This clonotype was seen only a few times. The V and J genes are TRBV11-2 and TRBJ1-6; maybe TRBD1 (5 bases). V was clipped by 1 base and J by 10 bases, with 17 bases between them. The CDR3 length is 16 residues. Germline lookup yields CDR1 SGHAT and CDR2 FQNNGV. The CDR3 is CASSLVFGGGNSPLHF. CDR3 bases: TGTGCCAGCAGCTTAGTCTTTGGGGGAGGGAACTCACCCCTCCACTTT.

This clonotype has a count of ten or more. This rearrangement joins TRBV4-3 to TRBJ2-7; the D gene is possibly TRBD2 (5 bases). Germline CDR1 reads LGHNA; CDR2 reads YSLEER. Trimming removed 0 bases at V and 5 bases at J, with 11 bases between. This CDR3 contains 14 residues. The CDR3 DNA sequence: TGCGCCAGCAGCCAAGACCCAGACGGGAACGAGCAGTACTTC. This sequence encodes CASSQDPDGNEQYF.

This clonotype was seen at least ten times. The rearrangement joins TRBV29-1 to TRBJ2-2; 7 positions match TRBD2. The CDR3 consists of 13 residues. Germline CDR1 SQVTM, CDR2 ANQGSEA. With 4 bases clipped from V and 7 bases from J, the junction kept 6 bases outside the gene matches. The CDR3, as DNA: TGCAGCGTTGCGAGGACTAGTGTCGGGGAGCTGTTTTTT. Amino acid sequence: CSVARTSVGELFF.

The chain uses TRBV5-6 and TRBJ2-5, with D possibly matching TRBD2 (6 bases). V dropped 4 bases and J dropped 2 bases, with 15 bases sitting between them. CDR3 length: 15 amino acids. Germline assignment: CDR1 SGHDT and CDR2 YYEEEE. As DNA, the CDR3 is TGTGCCAGCAGCCCCCTAGGCGGGGTTCAAGAGACCCAGTACTTC. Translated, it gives CASSPLGGVQETQYF.

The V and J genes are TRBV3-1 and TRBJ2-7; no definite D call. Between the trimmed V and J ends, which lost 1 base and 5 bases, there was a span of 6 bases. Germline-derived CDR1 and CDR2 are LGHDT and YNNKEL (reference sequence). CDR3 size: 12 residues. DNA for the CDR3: TGTGCCAGCAGCCAAGGAGACGACGAGCAGTACTTC. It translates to CASSQGDDEQYF.

CDR3 amino acids: CSVDVPAGRYTF. CDR3 DNA sequence: TGCAGCGTTGACGTGCCCGCAGGGCGCTACACCTTC. The chain links TRBV29-1 to TRBJ1-2, with TRBD1 as a possible D gene (5 bases). Germline V CDR1 and CDR2: SQVTM, ANQGSEA. This CDR3 is 12 amino acids long. Trimming pared 3 bases from V and 9 bases from J, leaving 14 bases between.

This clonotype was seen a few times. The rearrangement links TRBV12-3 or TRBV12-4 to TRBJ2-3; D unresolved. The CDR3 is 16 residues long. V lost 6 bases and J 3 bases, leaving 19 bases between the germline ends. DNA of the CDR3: TGTGCCAGCAGCCCCCTTTGGGCAAAGGTAACAGATACGCAGTATTTT. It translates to CASSPLWAKVTDTQYF.

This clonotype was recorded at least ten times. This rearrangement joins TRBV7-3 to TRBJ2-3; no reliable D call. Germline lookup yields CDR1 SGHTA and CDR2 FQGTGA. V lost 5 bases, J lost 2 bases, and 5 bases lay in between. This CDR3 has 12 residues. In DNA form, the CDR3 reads TGTGCCAGCAGCACGGCCACAGATACGCAGTATTTT. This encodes CASSTATDTQYF.

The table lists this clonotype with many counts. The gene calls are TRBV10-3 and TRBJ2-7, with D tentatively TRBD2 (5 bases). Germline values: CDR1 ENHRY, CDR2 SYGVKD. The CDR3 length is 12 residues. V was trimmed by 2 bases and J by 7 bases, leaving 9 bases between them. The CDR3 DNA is TGTGCCATCAGTGAGCCTCCGGGGGAGCAGTACTTC. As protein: CAISEPPGEQYF.

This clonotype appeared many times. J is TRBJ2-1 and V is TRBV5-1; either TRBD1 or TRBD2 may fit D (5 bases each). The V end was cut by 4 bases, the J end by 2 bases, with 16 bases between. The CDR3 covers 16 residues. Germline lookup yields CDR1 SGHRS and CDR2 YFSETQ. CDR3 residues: CASSRRGTSAYNEQFF. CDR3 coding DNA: TGCGCCAGCAGCCGCCGGGGCACTTCTGCCTACAATGAGCAGTTCTTC.

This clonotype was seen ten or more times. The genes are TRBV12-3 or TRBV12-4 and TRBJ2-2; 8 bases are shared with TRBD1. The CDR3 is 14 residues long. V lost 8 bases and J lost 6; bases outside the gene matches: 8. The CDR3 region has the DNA TGTGCCAGCGGGTGGACAGGGCGGGCCGGGGAGCTGTTTTTT. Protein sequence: CASGWTGRAGELFF.

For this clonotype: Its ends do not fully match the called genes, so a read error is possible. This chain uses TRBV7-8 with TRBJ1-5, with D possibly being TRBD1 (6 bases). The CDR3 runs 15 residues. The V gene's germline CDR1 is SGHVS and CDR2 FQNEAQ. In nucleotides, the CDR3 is TGTGCCAGCAGCTCAGAGACGGGGGGCAATCGGCCCCAGCATTTT. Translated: CASSSETGGNRPQHF.

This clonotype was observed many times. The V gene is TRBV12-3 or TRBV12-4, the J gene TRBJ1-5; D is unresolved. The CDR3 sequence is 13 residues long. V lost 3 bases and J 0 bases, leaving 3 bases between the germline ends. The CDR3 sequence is CASSFFSNQPQHF. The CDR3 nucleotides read TGTGCCAGCAGTTTTTTTAGCAATCAGCCCCAGCATTTT.

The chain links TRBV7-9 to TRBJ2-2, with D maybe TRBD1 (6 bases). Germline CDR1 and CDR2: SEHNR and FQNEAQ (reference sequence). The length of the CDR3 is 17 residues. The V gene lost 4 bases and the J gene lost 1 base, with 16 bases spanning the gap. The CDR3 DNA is TGTGCCAGCAGCTCCACTCTGAGGGGACAGAACACCGGGGAGCTGTTTTTT. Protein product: CASSSTLRGQNTGELFF.

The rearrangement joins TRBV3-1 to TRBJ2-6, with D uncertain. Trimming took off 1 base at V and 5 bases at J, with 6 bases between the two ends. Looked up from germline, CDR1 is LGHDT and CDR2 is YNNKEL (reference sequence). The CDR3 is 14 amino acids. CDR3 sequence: CASSQASWANVLTF. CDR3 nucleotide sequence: TGTGCCAGCAGCCAAGCGTCTTGGGCCAACGTCCTGACTTTC. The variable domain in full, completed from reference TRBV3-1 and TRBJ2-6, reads DTAVSQTPKYLVTQMGNDKSIKCEQNLGHDTMYWYKQDSKKFLKIMFSYNNKELIINETVPNRFSPKSPDKAHLNLHINSLELGDSAVYFCASSQASWANVLTFGAGSRLTVL.

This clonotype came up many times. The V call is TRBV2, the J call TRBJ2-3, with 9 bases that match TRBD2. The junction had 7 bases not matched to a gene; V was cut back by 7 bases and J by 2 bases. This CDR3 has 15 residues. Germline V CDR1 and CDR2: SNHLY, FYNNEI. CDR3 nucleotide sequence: TGTGCCAGCAAACCTAGCGGGATTTTCACAGATACGCAGTATTTT. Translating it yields CASKPSGIFTDTQYF. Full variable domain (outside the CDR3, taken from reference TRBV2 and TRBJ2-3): EPEVTQTPSHQVTQMGQEVILRCVPISNHLYFYWYRQILGQKVEFLVSFYNNEISEKSEIFDDQFSVERPDGSNFTLKIRSTKLEDSAMYFCASKPSGIFTDTQYFGPGTRLTVL.

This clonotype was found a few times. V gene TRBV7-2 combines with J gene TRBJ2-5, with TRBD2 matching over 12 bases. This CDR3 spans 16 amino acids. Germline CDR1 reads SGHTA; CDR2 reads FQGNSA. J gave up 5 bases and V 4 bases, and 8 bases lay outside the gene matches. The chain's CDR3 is CASSSLLAGGMETQYF. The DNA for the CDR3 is TGTGCCAGCAGCTCGTTACTAGCGGGGGGTATGGAGACCCAGTACTTC.

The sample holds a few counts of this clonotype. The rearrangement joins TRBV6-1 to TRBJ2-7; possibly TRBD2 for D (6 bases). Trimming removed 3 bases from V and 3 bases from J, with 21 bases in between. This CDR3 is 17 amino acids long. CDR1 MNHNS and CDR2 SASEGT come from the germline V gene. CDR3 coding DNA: TGTGCCAGCAGTGAGTGGTGGGGAGGACAAGACCTCTACGAGCAGTACTTC. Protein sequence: CASSEWWGGQDLYEQYF.

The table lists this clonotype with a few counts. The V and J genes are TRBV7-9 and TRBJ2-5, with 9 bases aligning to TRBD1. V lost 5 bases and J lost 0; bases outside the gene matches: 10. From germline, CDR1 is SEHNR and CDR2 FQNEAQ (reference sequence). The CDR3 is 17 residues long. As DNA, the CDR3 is TGTGCCAGCAGCCCGTTTAACAGGGGGCCCTACCAAGAGACCCAGTACTTC. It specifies CASSPFNRGPYQETQYF.

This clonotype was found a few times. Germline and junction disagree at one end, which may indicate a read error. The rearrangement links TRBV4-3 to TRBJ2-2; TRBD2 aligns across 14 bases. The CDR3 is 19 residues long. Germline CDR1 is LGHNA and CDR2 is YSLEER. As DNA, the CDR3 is TGCGCCAGCAGTCAAGACCCGGGACTAGCGGGAGTAGGGACCGGGGAGCTGTTTTTT. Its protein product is CASSQDPGLAGVGTGELFF.

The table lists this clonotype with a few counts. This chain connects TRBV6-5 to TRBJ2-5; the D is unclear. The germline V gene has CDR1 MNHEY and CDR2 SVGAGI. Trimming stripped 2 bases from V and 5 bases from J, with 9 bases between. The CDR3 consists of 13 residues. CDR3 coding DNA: TGTGCCAGCAGTTACCCCAATATGGAGACCCAGTACTTC. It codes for CASSYPNMETQYF.

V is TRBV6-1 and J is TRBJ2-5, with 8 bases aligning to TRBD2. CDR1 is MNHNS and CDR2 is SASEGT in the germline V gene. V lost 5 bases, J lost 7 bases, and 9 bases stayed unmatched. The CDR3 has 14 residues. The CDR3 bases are TGTGCCAGCAGTCCGAGCGGGGGTGGGTCGACCCAGTACTTC. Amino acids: CASSPSGGGSTQYF.

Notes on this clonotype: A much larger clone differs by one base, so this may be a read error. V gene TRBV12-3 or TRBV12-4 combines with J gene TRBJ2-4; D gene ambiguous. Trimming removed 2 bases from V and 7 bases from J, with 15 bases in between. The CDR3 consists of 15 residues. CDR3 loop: CASSLTYDVGNIQYF. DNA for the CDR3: TGTGCCAGCAGTTTAACCTATGACGTTGGGAACATTCAGTACTTC.

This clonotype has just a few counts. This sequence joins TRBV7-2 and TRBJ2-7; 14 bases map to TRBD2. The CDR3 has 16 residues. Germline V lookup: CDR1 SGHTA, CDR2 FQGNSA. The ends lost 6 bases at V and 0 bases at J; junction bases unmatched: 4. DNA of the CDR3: TGTGCCAGCAGTTGGACTAGCGGGGGGAACTCCTACGAGCAGTACTTC. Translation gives CASSWTSGGNSYEQYF.